This T cell receptor (beta chain) originates from a study of blood T cell repertoires in COVID-19. Study-level background: Material from acute and convalescent COVID-19 was sourced from the United States, Italy and Spain. T cells, B-cell-depleted T cells, or PBMCs provided the cDNA or gDNA that served as material.

Source study methods: Estimation of nucleated cell counts was performed using reference gene primer amplification. Only in-frame clones appear in the TCRdb table, and some are missing; sequencing was by immunoSEQ multiplex PCR. V, J and clone size derive from that table, while D and trimming were established from the DNA sequence. Of more than 90,000 clones in the sample, over 70% are singletons; the top ten hold roughly 4%. The CDR3 has 15 residues. The J segment lost 2 bases and the V segment lost 3 bases, leaving 2 bases of the junction unmatched. Germline CDR1 and CDR2: SGHDT and YYEEEE. The sequence was obtained from a man in his sixties with acute or convalescent COVID-19. Sequenced sample: peripheral blood. The V and J genes are TRBV5-6 and TRBJ2-6; TRBD1 aligns across 7 bases. The CDR3 nucleotides are TGTGCCAGCAGCTCCGACAGGGCTGGGGCCAACGTCCTGACTTTC. It yields the protein CASSSDRAGANVLTF. The full variable domain, rest sourced from reference TRBV5-6 and TRBJ2-6, is DAGVTQSPTHLIKTRGQQVTLRCSPKSGHDTVSWYQQALGQGPQFIFQYYEEEERQRGNFPDRFSGHQFPNYSSELNVNALLLGDSALYLCASSSDRAGANVLTFGAGSRLTVL.